This T cell receptor (beta chain) was recovered during a study of blood T cell repertoires in COVID-19. TCRdb keeps only in-frame clones here, not all; method: immunoSEQ multiplex PCR. Of around 210,000 clones in the sample, 89% were seen once. Per the germline V gene, CDR1 is LGHDT and CDR2 is YNNKEL (reference sequence). CDR3 length equals 16 residues. Trimming took off 2 bases at V and 8 bases at J, with 21 bases between the two ends. The chain combines TRBV3-1 (or the pseudogene TRBV3-2) with TRBJ1-2; maybe TRBD1 (6 bases). The sequence came from a woman between 18 and 29 years old who had recovered from COVID-19. The sequencing sample was made of PBMCs or T cells enriched from blood (not recorded which). CDR3 DNA sequence: TGTGCCAGCAGCCAAATGGGATTCCGGGGGGCGAGGGGCTACACCTTC. Encoded protein: CASSQMGFRGARGYTF.